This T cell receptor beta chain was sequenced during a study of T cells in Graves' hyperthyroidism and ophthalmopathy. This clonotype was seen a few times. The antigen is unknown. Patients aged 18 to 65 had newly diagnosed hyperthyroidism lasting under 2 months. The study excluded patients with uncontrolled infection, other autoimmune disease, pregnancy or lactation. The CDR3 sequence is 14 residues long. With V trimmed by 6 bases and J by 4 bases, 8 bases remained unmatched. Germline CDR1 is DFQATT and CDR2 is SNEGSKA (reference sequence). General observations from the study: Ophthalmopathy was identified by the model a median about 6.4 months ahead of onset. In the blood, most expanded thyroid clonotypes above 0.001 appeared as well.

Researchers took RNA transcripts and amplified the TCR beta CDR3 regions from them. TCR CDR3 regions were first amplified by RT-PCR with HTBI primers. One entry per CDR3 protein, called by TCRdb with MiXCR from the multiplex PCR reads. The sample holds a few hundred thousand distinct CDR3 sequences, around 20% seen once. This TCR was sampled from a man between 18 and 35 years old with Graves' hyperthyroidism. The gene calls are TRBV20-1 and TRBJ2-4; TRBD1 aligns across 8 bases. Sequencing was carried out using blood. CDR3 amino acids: CSANIRDRKNIQYF. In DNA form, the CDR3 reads TGCAGTGCAAATATCCGGGACAGGAAAAACATTCAGTACTTC.